This T cell receptor (beta chain) came from a study of blood T cell repertoires in COVID-19. About the research overall: Sources were T cells, B-cell-depleted T cells, or PBMCs; the material itself was cDNA or gDNA.

In the original processing: Estimated nucleated cell counts came from reference gene primer amplification. Generated by immunoSEQ multiplex PCR, the TCRdb table keeps only in-frame clones and is missing some. Clonal size and the V and J genes are those of that table, whereas D and trimming came from the DNA. The sample lists roughly 300,000 clones; nearly 90% were seen once. The CDR3 spans 12 residues. V lost 8 bases, J lost 8 bases, and 4 bases stayed unmatched. Germline loops: CDR1 LNHDA, CDR2 SQIVND (reference sequence). This clone was found once. The sample consisted of peripheral blood. V gene TRBV19 combines with J gene TRBJ1-3; 9 nucleotides line up with TRBD1. The receptor was derived from a young man with active or convalescent COVID-19. CDR3 protein: CASWDRDHTIYF. CDR3 sequence (DNA): TGTGCCAGTTGGGACAGGGACCACACCATATATTTT.